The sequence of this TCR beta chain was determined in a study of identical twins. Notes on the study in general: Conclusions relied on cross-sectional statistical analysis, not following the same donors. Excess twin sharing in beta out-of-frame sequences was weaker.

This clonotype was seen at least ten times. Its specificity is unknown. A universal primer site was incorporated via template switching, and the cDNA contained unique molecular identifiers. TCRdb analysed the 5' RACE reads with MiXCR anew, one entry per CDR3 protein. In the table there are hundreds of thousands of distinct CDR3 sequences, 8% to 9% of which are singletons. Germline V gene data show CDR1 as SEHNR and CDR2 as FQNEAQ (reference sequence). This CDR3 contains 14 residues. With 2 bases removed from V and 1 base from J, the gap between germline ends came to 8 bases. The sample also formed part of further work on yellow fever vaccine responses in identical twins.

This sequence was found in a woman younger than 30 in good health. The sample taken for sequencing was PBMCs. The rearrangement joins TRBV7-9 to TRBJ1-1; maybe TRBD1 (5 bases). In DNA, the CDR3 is TGTGCCAGCAGCTTATCTGGGACGAACACTGAAGCTTTCTTT. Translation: CASSLSGTNTEAFF.